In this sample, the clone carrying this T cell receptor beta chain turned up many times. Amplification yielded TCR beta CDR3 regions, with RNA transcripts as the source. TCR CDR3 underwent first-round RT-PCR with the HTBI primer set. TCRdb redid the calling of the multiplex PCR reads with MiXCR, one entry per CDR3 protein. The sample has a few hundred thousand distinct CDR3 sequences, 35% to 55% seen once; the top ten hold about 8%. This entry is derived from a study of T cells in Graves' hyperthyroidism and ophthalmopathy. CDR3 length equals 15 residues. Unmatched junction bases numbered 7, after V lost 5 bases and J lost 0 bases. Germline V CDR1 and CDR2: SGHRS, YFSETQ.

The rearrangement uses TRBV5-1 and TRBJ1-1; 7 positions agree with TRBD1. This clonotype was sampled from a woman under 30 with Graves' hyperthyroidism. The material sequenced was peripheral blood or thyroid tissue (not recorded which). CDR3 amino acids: CASSVTGRMNTEAFF. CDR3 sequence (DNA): TGCGCCAGCAGTGTGACAGGGCGGATGAACACTGAAGCTTTCTTT.